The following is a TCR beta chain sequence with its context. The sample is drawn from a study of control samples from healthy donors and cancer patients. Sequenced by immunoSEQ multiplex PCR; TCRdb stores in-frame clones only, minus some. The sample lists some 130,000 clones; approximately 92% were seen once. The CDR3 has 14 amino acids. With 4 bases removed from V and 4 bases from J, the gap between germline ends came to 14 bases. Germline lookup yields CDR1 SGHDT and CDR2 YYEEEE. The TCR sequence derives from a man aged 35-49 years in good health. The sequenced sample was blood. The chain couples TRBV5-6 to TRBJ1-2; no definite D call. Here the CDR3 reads CASSALGIPYGYTF. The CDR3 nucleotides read TGTGCCAGCAGCGCGCTCGGGATTCCCTATGGCTACACCTTC.